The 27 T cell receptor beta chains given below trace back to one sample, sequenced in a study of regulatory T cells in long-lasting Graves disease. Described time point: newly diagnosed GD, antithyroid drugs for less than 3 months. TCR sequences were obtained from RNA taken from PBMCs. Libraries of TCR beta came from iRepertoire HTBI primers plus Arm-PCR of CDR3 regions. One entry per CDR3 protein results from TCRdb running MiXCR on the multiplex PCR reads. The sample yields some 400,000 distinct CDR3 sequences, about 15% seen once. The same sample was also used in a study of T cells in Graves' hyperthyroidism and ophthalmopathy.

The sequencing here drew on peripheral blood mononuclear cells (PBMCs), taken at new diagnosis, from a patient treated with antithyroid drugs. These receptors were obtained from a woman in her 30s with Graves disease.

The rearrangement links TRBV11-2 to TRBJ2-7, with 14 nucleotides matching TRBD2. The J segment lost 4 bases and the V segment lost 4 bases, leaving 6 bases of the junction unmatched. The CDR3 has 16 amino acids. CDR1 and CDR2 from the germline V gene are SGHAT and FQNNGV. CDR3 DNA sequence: TGTGCCAGCAGCTCGGGACTAGCGGGAGACTCTTACGAGCAGTACTTC. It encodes CASSSGLAGDSYEQYF.

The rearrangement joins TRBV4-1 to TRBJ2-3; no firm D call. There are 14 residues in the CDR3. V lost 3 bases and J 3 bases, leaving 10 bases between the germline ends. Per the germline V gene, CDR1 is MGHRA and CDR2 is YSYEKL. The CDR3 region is CASSQGMWTDTQYF. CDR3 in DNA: TGCGCCAGCAGCCAGGGTATGTGGACAGATACGCAGTATTTT.

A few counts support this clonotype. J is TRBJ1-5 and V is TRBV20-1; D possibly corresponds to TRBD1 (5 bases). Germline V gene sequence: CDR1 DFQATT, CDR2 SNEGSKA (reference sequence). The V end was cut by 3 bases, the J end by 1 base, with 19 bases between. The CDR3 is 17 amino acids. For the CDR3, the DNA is TGCAGTGCTAGTACTACGACGGGCAGGGCGAGCAATCAGCCCCAGCATTTT. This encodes CSASTTTGRASNQPQHF.

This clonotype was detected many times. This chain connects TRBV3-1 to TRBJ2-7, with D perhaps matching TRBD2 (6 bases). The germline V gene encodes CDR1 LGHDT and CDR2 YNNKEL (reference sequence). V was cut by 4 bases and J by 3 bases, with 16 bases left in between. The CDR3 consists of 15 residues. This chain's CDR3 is CASSRSSGALYEQYF. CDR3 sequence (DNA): TGTGCCAGCAGCCGAAGTAGCGGAGCCCTCTACGAGCAGTACTTC.

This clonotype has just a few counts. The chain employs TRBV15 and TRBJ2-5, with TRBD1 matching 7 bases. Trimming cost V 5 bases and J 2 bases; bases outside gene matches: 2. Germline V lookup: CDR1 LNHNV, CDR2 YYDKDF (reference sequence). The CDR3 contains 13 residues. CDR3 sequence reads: CATSDRAQETQYF. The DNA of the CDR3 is TGTGCCACCAGCGACAGGGCGCAAGAGACCCAGTACTTC. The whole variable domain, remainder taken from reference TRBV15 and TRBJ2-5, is DAMVIQNPRYQVTQFGKPVTLSCSQTLNHNVMYWYQQKSSQAPKLLFHYYDKDFNNEADTPDNFQSRRPNTSFCFLDIRSPGLGDTAMYLCATSDRAQETQYFGPGTRLLVL.

This CDR3 reads CASSHQEWAKNIQYF. CDR3 in DNA: TGCGCCAGCAGCCACCAGGAGTGGGCCAAAAACATTCAGTACTTC. The V call is TRBV4-1, the J call TRBJ2-4; no definite D call. CDR1 and CDR2 (germline): MGHRA, YSYEKL. The CDR3 loop spans 15 amino acids. V lost 3 bases and J lost 1, with 10 bases in between.

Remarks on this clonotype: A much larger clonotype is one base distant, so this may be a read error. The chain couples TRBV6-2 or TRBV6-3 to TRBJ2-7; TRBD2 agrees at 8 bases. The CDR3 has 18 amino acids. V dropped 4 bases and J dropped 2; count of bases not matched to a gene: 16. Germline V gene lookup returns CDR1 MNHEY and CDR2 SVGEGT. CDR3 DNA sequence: TGTGCCAGCAGTTTTAATAGTGACTCGACTAGCGCGCCCTACGAGCAGTACTTC. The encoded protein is CASSFNSDSTSAPYEQYF.

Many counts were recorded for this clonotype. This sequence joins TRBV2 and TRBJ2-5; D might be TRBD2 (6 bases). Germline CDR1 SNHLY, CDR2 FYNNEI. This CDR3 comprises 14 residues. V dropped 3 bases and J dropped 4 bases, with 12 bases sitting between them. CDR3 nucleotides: TGTGCCAGCAGTGAGGAGGGTGAACTAGAGACCCAGTACTTC. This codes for CASSEEGELETQYF. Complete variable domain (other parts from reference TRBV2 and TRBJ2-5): EPEVTQTPSHQVTQMGQEVILRCVPISNHLYFYWYRQILGQKVEFLVSFYNNEISEKSEIFDDQFSVERPDGSNFTLKIRSTKLEDSAMYFCASSEEGELETQYFGPGTRLLVL.

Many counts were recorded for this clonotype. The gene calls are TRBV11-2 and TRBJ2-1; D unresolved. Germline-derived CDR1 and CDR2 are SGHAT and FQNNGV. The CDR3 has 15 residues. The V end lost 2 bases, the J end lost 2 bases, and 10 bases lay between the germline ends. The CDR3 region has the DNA TGTGCCAGCAGCTTATCCCCAGGTCCCTACAATGAGCAGTTCTTC. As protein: CASSLSPGPYNEQFF.

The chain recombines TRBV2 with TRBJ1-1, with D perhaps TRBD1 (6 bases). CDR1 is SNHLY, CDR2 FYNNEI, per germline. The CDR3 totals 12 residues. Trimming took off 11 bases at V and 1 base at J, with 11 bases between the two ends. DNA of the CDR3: TGTGCCCGCTTGGGACAGAACACTGAAGCTTTCTTT. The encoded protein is CARLGQNTEAFF. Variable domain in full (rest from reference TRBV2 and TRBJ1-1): EPEVTQTPSHQVTQMGQEVILRCVPISNHLYFYWYRQILGQKVEFLVSFYNNEISEKSEIFDDQFSVERPDGSNFTLKIRSTKLEDSAMYFCARLGQNTEAFFGQGTRLTVV.

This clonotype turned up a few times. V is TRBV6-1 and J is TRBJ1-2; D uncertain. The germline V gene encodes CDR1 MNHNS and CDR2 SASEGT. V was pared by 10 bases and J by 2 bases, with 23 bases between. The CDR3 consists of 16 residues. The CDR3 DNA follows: TGTGCCACCAATAGTATCTCCGTCCCGGGGAACTATGGCTACACCTTC. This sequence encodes CATNSISVPGNYGYTF.

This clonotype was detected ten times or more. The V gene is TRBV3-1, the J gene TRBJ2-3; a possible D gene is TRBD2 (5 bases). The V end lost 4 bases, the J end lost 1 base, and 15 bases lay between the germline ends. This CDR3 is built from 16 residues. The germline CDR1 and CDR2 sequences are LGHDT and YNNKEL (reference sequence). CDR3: CASSPVLEAGTDTQYF. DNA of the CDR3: TGTGCCAGCAGCCCTGTACTAGAAGCGGGCACAGATACGCAGTATTTT.

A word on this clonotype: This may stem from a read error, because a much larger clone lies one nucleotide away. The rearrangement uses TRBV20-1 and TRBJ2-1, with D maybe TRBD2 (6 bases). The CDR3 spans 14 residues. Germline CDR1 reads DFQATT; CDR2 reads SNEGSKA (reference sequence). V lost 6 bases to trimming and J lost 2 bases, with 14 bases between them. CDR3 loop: CSALARETYNEQFF. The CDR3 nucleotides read TGCAGTGCCCTAGCGCGAGAAACCTACAATGAGCAGTTCTTC.

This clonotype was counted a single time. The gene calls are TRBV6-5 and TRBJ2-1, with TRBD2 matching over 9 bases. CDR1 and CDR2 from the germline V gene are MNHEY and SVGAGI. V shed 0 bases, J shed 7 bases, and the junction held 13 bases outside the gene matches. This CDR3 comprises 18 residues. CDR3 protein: CASSYSRASGIDRNEQFF. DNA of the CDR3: TGTGCCAGCAGTTACTCGAGGGCTAGCGGGATTGACCGGAATGAGCAGTTCTTC.

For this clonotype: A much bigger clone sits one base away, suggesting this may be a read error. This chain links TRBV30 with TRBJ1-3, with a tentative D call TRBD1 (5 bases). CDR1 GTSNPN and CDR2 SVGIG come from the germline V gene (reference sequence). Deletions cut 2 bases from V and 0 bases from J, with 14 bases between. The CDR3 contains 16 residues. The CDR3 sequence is CAWSRGQLGSGNTIYF. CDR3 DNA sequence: TGTGCCTGGAGTCGGGGCCAACTCGGCTCTGGAAACACCATATATTTT.

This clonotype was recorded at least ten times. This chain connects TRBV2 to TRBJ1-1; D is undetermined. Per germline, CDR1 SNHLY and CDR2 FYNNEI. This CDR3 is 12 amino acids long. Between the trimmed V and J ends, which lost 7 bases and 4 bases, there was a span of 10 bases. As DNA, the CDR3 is TGTGCCAGCATGAGGTGGGGCACTGAAGCTTTCTTT. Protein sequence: CASMRWGTEAFF. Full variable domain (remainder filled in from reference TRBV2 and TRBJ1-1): EPEVTQTPSHQVTQMGQEVILRCVPISNHLYFYWYRQILGQKVEFLVSFYNNEISEKSEIFDDQFSVERPDGSNFTLKIRSTKLEDSAMYFCASMRWGTEAFFGQGTRLTVV.

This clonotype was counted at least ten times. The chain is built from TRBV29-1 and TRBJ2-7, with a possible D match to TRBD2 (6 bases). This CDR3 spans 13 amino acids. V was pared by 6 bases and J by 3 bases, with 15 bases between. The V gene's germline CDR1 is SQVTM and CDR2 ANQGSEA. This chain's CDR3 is CSVGGVSGYEQYF. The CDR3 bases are TGCAGCGTGGGAGGCGTCAGTGGCTACGAGCAGTACTTC.

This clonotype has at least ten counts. The CDR3 spells CSARSPGRRDTGELFF. CDR3 DNA: TGCAGTGCTAGGTCTCCCGGAAGGAGGGACACCGGGGAGCTGTTTTTT. The chain couples TRBV20-1 to TRBJ2-2, with a weak D call TRBD2 (6 bases). Trimming cost V 3 bases and J 3 bases, with 17 bases left between them. Germline values: CDR1 DFQATT, CDR2 SNEGSKA (reference sequence). This CDR3 spans 16 amino acids.

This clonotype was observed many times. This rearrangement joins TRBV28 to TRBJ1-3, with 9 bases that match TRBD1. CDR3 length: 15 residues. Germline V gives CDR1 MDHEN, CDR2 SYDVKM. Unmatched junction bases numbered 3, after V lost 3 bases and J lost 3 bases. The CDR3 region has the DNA TGTGCCAGCAGTTTGGACAGGGGTGGTGGAAACACCATATATTTT. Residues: CASSLDRGGGNTIYF.

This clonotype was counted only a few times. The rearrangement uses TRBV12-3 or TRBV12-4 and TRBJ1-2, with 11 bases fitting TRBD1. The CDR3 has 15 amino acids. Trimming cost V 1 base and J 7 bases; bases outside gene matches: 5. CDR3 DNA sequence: TGTGCCAGCAGTTTAGGGGACAGGGGGGTCTCTGGCTACACCTTC. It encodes CASSLGDRGVSGYTF.

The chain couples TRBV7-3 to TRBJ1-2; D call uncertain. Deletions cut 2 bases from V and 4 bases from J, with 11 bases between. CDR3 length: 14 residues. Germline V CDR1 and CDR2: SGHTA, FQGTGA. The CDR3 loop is CASSLGGGGYGYTF. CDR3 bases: TGTGCCAGCAGCTTAGGCGGCGGAGGCTATGGCTACACCTTC.

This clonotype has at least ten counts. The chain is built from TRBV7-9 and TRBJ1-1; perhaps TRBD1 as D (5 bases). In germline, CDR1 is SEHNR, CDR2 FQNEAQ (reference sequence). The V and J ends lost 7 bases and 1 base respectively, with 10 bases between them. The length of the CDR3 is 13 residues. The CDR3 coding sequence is TGTGCCAGCATGGCTGGGGGGAACACTGAAGCTTTCTTT. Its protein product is CASMAGGNTEAFF. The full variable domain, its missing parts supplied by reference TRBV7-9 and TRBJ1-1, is DTGVSQNPRHKITKRGQNVTFRCDPISEHNRLYWYRQTLGQGPEFLTYFQNEAQLEKSRLLSDRFSAERPKGSFSTLEIQRTEQGDSAMYLCASMAGGNTEAFFGQGTRLTVV.

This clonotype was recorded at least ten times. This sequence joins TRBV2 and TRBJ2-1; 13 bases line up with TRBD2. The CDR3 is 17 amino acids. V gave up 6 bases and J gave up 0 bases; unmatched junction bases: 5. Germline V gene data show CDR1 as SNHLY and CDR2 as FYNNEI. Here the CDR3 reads CASSEWTSGSSYNEQFF. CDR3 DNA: TGTGCCAGCAGCGAATGGACTAGCGGGAGCTCCTACAATGAGCAGTTCTTC.

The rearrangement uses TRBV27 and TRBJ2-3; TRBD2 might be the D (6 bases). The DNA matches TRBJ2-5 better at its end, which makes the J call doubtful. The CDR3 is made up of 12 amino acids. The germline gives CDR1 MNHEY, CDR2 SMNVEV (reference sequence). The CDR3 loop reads CASSLKGGTQYF. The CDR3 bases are TGTGCCAGCAGTTTAAAGGGAGGGACCCAGTACTTC.

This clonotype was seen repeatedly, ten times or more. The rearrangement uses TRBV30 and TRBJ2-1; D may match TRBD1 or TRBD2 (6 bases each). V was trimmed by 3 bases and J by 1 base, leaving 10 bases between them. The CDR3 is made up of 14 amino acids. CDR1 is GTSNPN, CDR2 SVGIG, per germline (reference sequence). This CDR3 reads CAWSGGLSYNEQFF. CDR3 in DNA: TGTGCCTGGAGCGGGGGCCTGTCCTACAATGAGCAGTTCTTC.

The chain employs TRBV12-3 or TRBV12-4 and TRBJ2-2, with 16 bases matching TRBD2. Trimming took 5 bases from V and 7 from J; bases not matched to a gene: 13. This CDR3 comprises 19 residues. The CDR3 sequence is CASSPFPPGLAGGGGELFF. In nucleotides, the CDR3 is TGTGCCAGCAGTCCGTTTCCGCCGGGACTAGCGGGAGGGGGCGGGGAGCTGTTTTTT.

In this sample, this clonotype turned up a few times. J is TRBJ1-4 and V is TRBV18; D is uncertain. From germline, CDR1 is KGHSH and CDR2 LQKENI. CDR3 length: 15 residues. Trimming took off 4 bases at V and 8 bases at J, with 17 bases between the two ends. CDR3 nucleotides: TGTGCCAGCTCACAAACCGGGAGCCGCGGGGAAAAACTGTTTTTT. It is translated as CASSQTGSRGEKLFF.